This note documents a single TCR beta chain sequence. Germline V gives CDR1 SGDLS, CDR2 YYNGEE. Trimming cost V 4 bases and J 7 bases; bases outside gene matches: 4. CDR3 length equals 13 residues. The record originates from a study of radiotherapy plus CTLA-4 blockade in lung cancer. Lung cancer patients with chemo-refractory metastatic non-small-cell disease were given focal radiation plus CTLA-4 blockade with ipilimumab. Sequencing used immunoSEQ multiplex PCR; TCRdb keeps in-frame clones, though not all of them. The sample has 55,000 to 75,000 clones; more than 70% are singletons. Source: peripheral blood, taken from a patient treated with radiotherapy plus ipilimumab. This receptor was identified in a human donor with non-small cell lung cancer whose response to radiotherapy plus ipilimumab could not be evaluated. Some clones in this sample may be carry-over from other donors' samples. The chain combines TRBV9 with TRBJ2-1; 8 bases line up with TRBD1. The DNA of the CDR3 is TGTGCCAGCAGCTCACGACAGGGGAATGAGCAGTTCTTC. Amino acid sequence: CASSSRQGNEQFF. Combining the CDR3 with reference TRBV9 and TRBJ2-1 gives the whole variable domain DSGVTQTPKHLITATGQRVTLRCSPRSGDLSVYWYQQSLDQGLQFLIQYYNGEERAKGNILERFSAQQFPDLHSELNLSSLELGDSALYFCASSSRQGNEQFFGPGTRLTVL.